This entry lists 24 T cell receptor beta chains sequenced from one sample in a study of T cell repertoires in cytomegalovirus infection. Their recognized antigens are unknown. MiXCR was run by TCRdb on the reads, yielding one entry per CDR3 protein. This sample has 830,000 or so distinct CDR3 sequences, with around a third found just once. This specimen consisted of cultured CD8+ T cells from PBMCs, obtained from culture after CMV antigen stimulation. The receptors stem from a human donor in good health (CMV status not recorded). Some clones in this sample may be carry-over from other donors' samples.

The V call is TRBV12-3 or TRBV12-4, the J call TRBJ2-5, with a tentative D call TRBD2 (5 bases). V was cut by 6 bases and J by 3 bases, with 14 bases left in between. CDR3 length: 14 amino acids. The CDR3 nucleotides read TGTGCCAGCAGCCTCATAGCGTATGAAGAGACCCAGTACTTC. Amino acids: CASSLIAYEETQYF.

This chain joins TRBV6-1 and TRBJ2-6, with unresolved D. CDR3 length: 16 amino acids. The V gene's germline CDR1 is MNHNS and CDR2 SASEGT. Trimming took off 1 base at V and 2 bases at J, with 9 bases between the two ends. The CDR3 coding sequence is TGTGCCAGCAGTGAAGTTTCCCTCCCTGGGGCCAACGTCCTGACTTTC. It encodes CASSEVSLPGANVLTF.

This clonotype occurred a few times. V and J are TRBV2 and TRBJ2-1, with 8 bases that match TRBD2. The J segment lost 6 bases and the V segment lost 10 bases, leaving 5 bases of the junction unmatched. Per the germline V gene, CDR1 is SNHLY and CDR2 is FYNNEI. The CDR3 has 12 amino acids. The CDR3 DNA reads as TGTGCCAACTACGGGACTAGCAATGAGCAGTTCTTC. Protein: CANYGTSNEQFF.

CDR3 sequence (DNA): TGTGCCAGCAGCCAAGCGGGGGCCGGGGCAGATACGCAGTATTTT. This sequence encodes CASSQAGAGADTQYF. The V call is TRBV4-2, the J call TRBJ2-3, with D perhaps matching TRBD1 or TRBD2 (6 bases each). The length of the CDR3 is 15 residues. V was clipped by 1 base and J by 4 bases, with 12 bases between them. The germline gives CDR1 LGHNA, CDR2 YNFKEQ.

Only a few counts were recorded for this clonotype. This rearrangement joins TRBV7-9 to TRBJ2-7, with no clear D. V lost 4 bases, J lost 1 base, and 11 bases lay in between. The CDR3 extends over 14 amino acids. Per the germline V gene, CDR1 is SEHNR and CDR2 is FQNEAQ (reference sequence). The CDR3 region is CASSSPTYSYEQYF. As DNA, the CDR3 is TGTGCCAGCAGCTCCCCCACATATTCCTACGAGCAGTACTTC.

At least ten counts were recorded for this clonotype. The CDR3 is CASSSGPRTGDYEQYF. As DNA, the CDR3 is TGTGCCAGCAGCTCTGGTCCCAGGACAGGGGACTACGAGCAGTACTTC. The V call is TRBV7-8, the J call TRBJ2-7, with 9 bases lining up with TRBD1. CDR1 is SGHVS and CDR2 is FQNEAQ in the germline V gene. The J segment lost 3 bases and the V segment lost 4 bases, leaving 10 bases of the junction unmatched. The CDR3 runs to 16 residues.

The J gene is TRBJ1-3, the V gene TRBV27; TRBD1 might be the D (6 bases). Deletions cut 4 bases from V and 3 bases from J, with 10 bases between. CDR3 length equals 14 residues. Per germline, CDR1 MNHEY and CDR2 SMNVEV (reference sequence). The CDR3: CASSSLGGGNTIYF. CDR3 coding DNA: TGTGCCAGCAGTTCTTTAGGGGGTGGAAACACCATATATTTT.

For this clonotype: A much larger clone differs by one base, so this may be a read error. For the CDR3, the DNA is TGTGCCAGCACTAGCGGGGAGTCAGATACGCAGTATTTT. Translation gives CASTSGESDTQYF. V and J are TRBV6-1 and TRBJ2-3, with 9 bases that match TRBD2. This CDR3 has 13 amino acids. V lost 7 bases, J lost 4 bases, and 3 bases stayed unmatched. Germline CDR1 is MNHNS and CDR2 is SASEGT.

CDR3 bases: TGTGCCAGCAGTTTATCGATACTGCTAACCTACAATGAGCAGTTCTTC. It codes for CASSLSILLTYNEQFF. The chain couples TRBV27 to TRBJ2-1, with D unresolved. The CDR3 has 16 residues. The V end was cut by 0 bases, the J end by 2 bases, with 11 bases between. Germline V gene sequence: CDR1 MNHEY, CDR2 SMNVEV (reference sequence).

The chain carries TRBV24-1 and TRBJ2-2; 7 bases are a match to TRBD2. The CDR3 extends over 18 amino acids. The V and J ends lost 4 bases and 1 base, in that order; junction bases with no gene match: 11. From germline, CDR1 is KGHDR and CDR2 SFDVKD. The CDR3: CATSDIGSGPWNTGELFF. Written as DNA, the CDR3 is TGTGCCACCAGTGACATTGGTAGCGGGCCCTGGAACACCGGGGAGCTGTTTTTT.

The chain links TRBV20-1 to TRBJ1-4; no clear D gene. V lost 0 bases and J lost 0, with 11 bases in between. The CDR3 is 16 residues long. Germline lookup yields CDR1 DFQATT and CDR2 SNEGSKA (reference sequence). CDR3 bases: TGCAGTGCTAGAGATAACGGCAGGTCAACTAATGAAAAACTGTTTTTT. It translates to CSARDNGRSTNEKLFF.

This clonotype was observed a handful of times. Compared with germline, one end of the junction differs, possibly owing to a read error. This chain connects TRBV7-6 to TRBJ1-1, with D unresolved. CDR1 is SGHVS and CDR2 is FNYEAQ in the germline V gene. This CDR3 comprises 13 residues. The CDR3 nucleotides read TGTGCTAGCAGCTTAGGATACGGGGCTGAAGCTTTCTTT. The encoded protein is CASSLGYGAEAFF.

This clonotype came up a few times. V gene TRBV7-9 combines with J gene TRBJ1-5; TRBD1 agrees at 9 bases. With V trimmed by 6 bases and J by 4 bases, 7 bases remained unmatched. This CDR3 has 15 amino acids. CDR1 is SEHNR, CDR2 FQNEAQ, per germline (reference sequence). This chain's CDR3 is CASSPHGTGNQPQHF. CDR3 in DNA: TGTGCCAGCAGTCCTCACGGGACAGGGAATCAGCCCCAGCATTTT. The variable domain in full, with the rest retrieved from reference TRBV7-9 and TRBJ1-5, is DTGVSQNPRHKITKRGQNVTFRCDPISEHNRLYWYRQTLGQGPEFLTYFQNEAQLEKSRLLSDRFSAERPKGSFSTLEIQRTEQGDSAMYLCASSPHGTGNQPQHFGDGTRLSIL.

In its sample, this clonotype was seen a few times. The chain has TRBV2 and TRBJ1-5, with D unclear. The length of the CDR3 is 15 residues. The germline gives CDR1 SNHLY, CDR2 FYNNEI. V was shortened by 1 base and J by 6 bases, with 13 bases between the two germline ends. In DNA, the CDR3 is TGTGCCAGCAGTGAAGAGTGGGCGGGGTTTCAGCCCCAGCATTTT. It is translated as CASSEEWAGFQPQHF.

This clonotype was found a few times. The chain has TRBV14 and TRBJ2-7, with 7 bases matching TRBD1. V shed 2 bases, J shed 6 bases, and the junction held 1 base outside the gene matches. CDR1 and CDR2 from the germline V gene are SGHDN and FVKESK. This CDR3 has 12 amino acids. The CDR3 here is CASSQTGVEQYV. DNA for the CDR3: TGTGCCAGCAGCCAAACAGGGGTCGAGCAGTACGTC.

V is TRBV15 and J is TRBJ2-3, with 10 nucleotides matching TRBD2. CDR1 is LNHNV and CDR2 is YYDKDF in the germline V gene (reference sequence). This CDR3 comprises 22 residues. Trimming cost V 5 bases and J 0 bases; bases outside gene matches: 23. The CDR3 spells CATSPQRSPPSQRGGSTDTQYF. The CDR3 DNA sequence: TGTGCCACCAGCCCGCAGAGATCCCCTCCCTCCCAGCGGGGGGGTAGCACAGATACGCAGTATTTT.

This clonotype was observed a few times. This rearrangement joins TRBV11-1 to TRBJ2-4, with D unresolved. CDR1 and CDR2 from the germline V gene are SGHAT and FQDESV (reference sequence). The CDR3 totals 16 residues. Trimming shortened V by 3 bases and J by 0 bases, and 12 bases separated the two germline ends. The CDR3 nucleotides read TGTGCCAGCAGCTTGAGTAGGAATACAGCCAAAAACATTCAGTACTTC. Translating gives CASSLSRNTAKNIQYF.

The chain is built from TRBV19 and TRBJ2-6; no clear D gene. Trimming pared 5 bases from V and 6 bases from J, leaving 11 bases between. CDR3 length: 14 amino acids. Looked up from germline, CDR1 is LNHDA and CDR2 is SQIVND (reference sequence). CDR3 DNA: TGTGCCAGTAGTTATGGGGTGGAGGCCAACGTCCTGACTTTC. Its translation is CASSYGVEANVLTF.

This clonotype appeared many times. CDR3 region: CASSLGGGHGQETQYF. The DNA for the CDR3 is TGTGCCAGCAGCTTAGGAGGGGGCCACGGGCAAGAGACCCAGTACTTC. V and J are TRBV7-6 and TRBJ2-5, with 7 positions matching TRBD1. Trimming cost V 1 base and J 2 bases; bases outside gene matches: 7. The CDR3 consists of 16 residues. Germline-derived CDR1 and CDR2 are SGHVS and FNYEAQ.

The chain recombines TRBV11-2 with TRBJ1-1; D possibly corresponds to TRBD1 (6 bases). Trimming removed 2 bases at V and 0 bases at J, with 19 bases between. CDR1 is SGHAT and CDR2 is FQNNGV in the germline V gene. This CDR3 has 18 residues. CDR3 loop: CASSLYNSPGTLNTEAFF. The CDR3, as DNA: TGTGCCAGCAGCTTATATAACTCACCGGGGACACTGAACACTGAAGCTTTCTTT. The full variable domain, completed using reference TRBV11-2 and TRBJ1-1, is EAGVAQSPRYKIIEKRQSVAFWCNPISGHATLYWYQQILGQGPKLLIQFQNNGVVDDSQLPKDRFSAERLKGVDSTLKIQPAKLEDSAVYLCASSLYNSPGTLNTEAFFGQGTRLTVV.

This clonotype was seen a handful of times. The genes are TRBV7-9 and TRBJ2-7; no reliable D call. V lost 5 bases and J lost 0, with 11 bases in between. Germline lookup yields CDR1 SEHNR and CDR2 FQNEAQ (reference sequence). The CDR3 consists of 14 residues. The CDR3 sequence: CASSAPWASYEQYF. Here the CDR3 DNA reads TGTGCCAGCAGCGCCCCGTGGGCCTCCTACGAGCAGTACTTC.

The V gene is TRBV7-9, the J gene TRBJ2-1; TRBD1 matches 7 bases. The ends lost 7 bases at V and 1 base at J; junction bases unmatched: 4. The CDR3 covers 14 residues. Germline V gene sequence: CDR1 SEHNR, CDR2 FQNEAQ (reference sequence). Here the CDR3 reads CASIEQGSYNEQFF. CDR3 nucleotides: TGTGCCAGCATCGAACAGGGGTCCTACAATGAGCAGTTCTTC.

The sample holds a few counts of this clonotype. The chain uses TRBV28 and TRBJ2-7, with 7 bases lining up with TRBD2. The V gene end was trimmed by 7 bases and the J gene end by 3 bases; junction bases not matched to a gene: 6. There are 13 residues in the CDR3. In germline, CDR1 is MDHEN, CDR2 SYDVKM. CDR3 residues: CASIWGGVYEQYV. CDR3 nucleotides: TGTGCCAGCATCTGGGGGGGGGTCTACGAGCAGTACGTC.

V gene TRBV7-8 combines with J gene TRBJ1-5; perhaps TRBD1 as D (6 bases). Deletions cut 0 bases from V and 6 bases from J, with 12 bases between. The CDR3 consists of 15 residues. Germline V gene lookup returns CDR1 SGHVS and CDR2 FQNEAQ. For the CDR3, the DNA is TGTGCCAGCAGCTTAGCAGGGGGGTTCGGTCAGCCCCAGCATTTT. Residues: CASSLAGGFGQPQHF.